These 10 T cell receptor beta chains originate from one sample sequenced in a study of monozygotic twins with inflammatory bowel disease. No DNA is given; TCRdb re-called the 5' RACE reads and lists each CDR3 protein once. The repertoire table contains some 160,000 distinct CDR3 sequences. The specimen sequenced was blood. These receptors came from a human donor with ulcerative colitis or Crohn's disease, or a healthy co-twin of an affected twin (not recorded which).

The genes are TRBV11-2 and TRBJ2-5; the TRBD2 assignment by TCRdb is unverifiable without DNA. This CDR3 region has 12 residues. Per the germline V gene, CDR1 is SGHAT and CDR2 is FQNNGV. CDR3 in amino acids: CASSSGVKTQYF.

This chain uses TRBV2 with TRBJ2-7; absent DNA, TCRdb's TRBD1 call cannot be checked. This CDR3 has 13 amino acids. The germline CDR1 and CDR2 sequences are SNHLY and FYNNEI. CDR3 amino acids: CASWDSSSYEQYF. The full variable domain, its missing parts supplied by reference TRBV2 and TRBJ2-7, is EPEVTQTPSHQVTQMGQEVILRCVPISNHLYFYWYRQILGQKVEFLVSFYNNEISEKSEIFDDQFSVERPDGSNFTLKIRSTKLEDSAMYFCASWDSSSYEQYFGPGTRLTVT.

The chain links TRBV18 to TRBJ1-1; TCRdb designates TRBD1, a call that cannot be tested without DNA. The CDR3 sequence is 15 residues long. Germline CDR1 KGHSH, CDR2 LQKENI. The CDR3 sequence: CASSPEGHANTEAFF. Complete variable domain (other parts from reference TRBV18 and TRBJ1-1): NAGVMQNPRHLVRRRGQEARLRCSPMKGHSHVYWYRQLPEEGLKFMVYLQKENIIDESGMPKERFSAEFPKEGPSILRIQQVVRGDSAAYFCASSPEGHANTEAFFGQGTRLTVV.

V and J are TRBV29-1 and TRBJ2-1; TCRdb's assignment of TRBD1 cannot be checked, as there is no DNA. The CDR3 has 12 residues. Germline V gives CDR1 SQVTM, CDR2 ANQGSEA. The CDR3 spells CSGDRADNEQFF.

The chain employs TRBV14 and TRBJ1-2; TCRdb's D gene call, TRBD1, goes unchecked for lack of DNA. Germline-derived CDR1 and CDR2 are SGHDN and FVKESK. CDR3 size: 15 residues. CDR3 loop: CASSQEGRVSYGYTF.

The chain recombines TRBV18 with TRBJ2-1; TCRdb's D gene call, TRBD1, goes unchecked for lack of DNA. This CDR3 comprises 13 residues. Germline CDR1 reads KGHSH; CDR2 reads LQKENI. CDR3 region: CASSLDRDNEQFF.

The chain links TRBV27 to TRBJ2-7; TCRdb selects TRBD2, and the lack of DNA leaves this call unchecked. This CDR3 is built from 16 residues. The germline V gene has CDR1 MNHEY and CDR2 SMNVEV (reference sequence). Here the CDR3 reads CASSLWGTSDPYEQYF.

V gene TRBV20-1 combines with J gene TRBJ1-4; TCRdb returns TRBD1, unconfirmable since there is no DNA. The CDR3 runs 13 residues. Germline CDR1 DFQATT, CDR2 SNEGSKA (reference sequence). The CDR3 loop reads CSARQGILEKLFF.

The rearrangement links TRBV5-1 to TRBJ2-7. Germline-derived CDR1 and CDR2 are SGHRS and YFSETQ. This CDR3 has 14 amino acids. Here the CDR3 reads CASSPGMYGDEQYF.

This chain uses TRBV7-6 with TRBJ2-3; TCRdb gives TRBD2 as the D gene, but with no DNA this cannot be confirmed. CDR1 and CDR2 (germline): SGHVS, FNYEAQ. The CDR3 is 17 amino acids. The CDR3 sequence is CASSSSFLAGVRDTQYF.